This TCR beta chain was documented in a study of blood T cell repertoires in COVID-19 (dated by TCRdb to about 2020). For the wider study: The collaborator samples originated in the United States, Italy and Spain and spanned the acute and convalescent phases of COVID-19. Where available, HLA class I and class II types were obtained from metadata supplied by the sample provider rather than from assay-based typing. Sample metadata almost always included a de-identified subject ID, COVID-19 status, age in years and sex. The samples were drawn from the first 160 participants of the ongoing ImmuneRACE study and from about 1,200 subjects provided by 6 global collaborators. The dataset comprised deeply sampled blood TCRbeta repertoires from subjects exposed to, actively infected with, or recovered from COVID-19. The repertoires were released in a freely available public database meant as a resource for research on the immune response to SARS-CoV-2. The material from the prospective study consisted of cDNA or gDNA derived from T cells, B-cell-depleted T cells, or PBMCs. General study outcomes and caveats: The amount of clinical and demographic metadata varied by source and participant and was provided uncurated.

Each collaborating institution followed its own protocols to collect whole blood in K2EDTA tubes. For TCRbeta analysis, collaborator samples were shipped as frozen whole blood, as isolated PBMCs, or as DNA extracted from either sample type. TCRbeta CDR3 regions were amplified from genomic DNA by means of the immunoSEQ Assay, a bias-controlled multiplex PCR. Per the authors' processing: Within the assay, amplification of reference gene primers was used to estimate how many nucleated cells each sample contained. To quantify the absolute abundance of each unique TCRbeta CDR3 rearrangement, sequence reads were collapsed and filtered. For each sample, productive Simpson clonality was calculated by taking the square root of Simpson's diversity index across productive rearrangements. TCRdb holds this immuneACCESS table with in-frame rearrangements only. Some clones are missing; in checked studies, unresolved V genes explain under half, and the rest has no known cause. D and trimming come from the DNA, and the V and J calls and clone size come from that table. Counted in this sample were 99,000 or so clones; around 74% of them appeared once. In total, the top ten clones hold 15% to 20% of the sample.

V and J lose 4 bases and 1 base, and a span of 12 bases separates them. Via the germline V gene (reference sequence), CDR1 is SGHNT and CDR2 YYREEE. The CDR3 runs 15 residues from the cysteine to the phenylalanine. The retained sequence is limited to the CDR3, 45 bases, with the frame set at the first base. This clone was picked up one time. What this receptor recognizes is not known. One base away there is no much larger clone; base qualities are not given. The V and J genes are TRBV5-4 and TRBJ1-3; the best D guess is TRBD1, with 6 bases matching. This receptor was taken from a woman in her 70s with acute or convalescent COVID-19. The sample taken for sequencing was peripheral blood. The sequenced DNA is TGTGCCAGCAGCCGTGCAACAGGGTCTGGAAACACCATATATTTT. It is translated as CASSRATGSGNTIYF.